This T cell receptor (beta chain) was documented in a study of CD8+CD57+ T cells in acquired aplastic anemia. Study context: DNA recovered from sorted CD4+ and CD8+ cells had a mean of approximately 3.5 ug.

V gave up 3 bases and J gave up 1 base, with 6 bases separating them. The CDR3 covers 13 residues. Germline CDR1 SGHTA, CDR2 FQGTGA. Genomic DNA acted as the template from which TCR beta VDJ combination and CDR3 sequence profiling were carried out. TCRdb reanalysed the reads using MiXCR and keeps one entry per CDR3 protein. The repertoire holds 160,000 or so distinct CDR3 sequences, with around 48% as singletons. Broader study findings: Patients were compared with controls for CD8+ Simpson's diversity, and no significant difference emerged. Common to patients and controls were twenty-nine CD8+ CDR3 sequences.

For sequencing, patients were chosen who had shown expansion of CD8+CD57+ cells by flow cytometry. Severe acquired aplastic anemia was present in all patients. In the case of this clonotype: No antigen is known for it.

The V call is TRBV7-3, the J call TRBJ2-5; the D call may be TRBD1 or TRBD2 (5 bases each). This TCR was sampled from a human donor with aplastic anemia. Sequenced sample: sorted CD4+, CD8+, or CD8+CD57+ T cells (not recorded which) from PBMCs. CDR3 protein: CASSLGVQETQYF. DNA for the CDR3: TGTGCCAGCAGCTTGGGGGTCCAAGAGACCCAGTACTTC.